These 24 T cell receptor beta chains came from one sample sequenced in a study of CD4 and CD8 cells across lung adenocarcinoma regions listed by TCRdb under 2018. Preparation of the library involved PCR. TCRdb names HiSeq X Ten as the instrument used. Starting from the raw public reads, TCRdb applied fastp trimming at Q25, assembled clones with MiXCR and retained in-frame beta chains. Duplicate CDR3 protein sequences are folded into a single record with the most common DNA and genes. The table for this sample lists about 9,200 distinct CDR3 sequences; approximately 50% of them were counted only once. In total, the top ten clones hold more than 45% of the sample. Sequencing was carried out using CD8+ T cells from the margin of a lung tumor. This specimen's cell subset or site label, per the study, means: tumor margin region. The source is a female donor with lung adenocarcinoma. The CD4 and CD8 labels of this study may be unreliable.

This clonotype was recorded at least ten times. The chain links TRBV12-3 or TRBV12-4 to TRBJ2-5; 8 bases fit TRBD2. The CDR3 totals 15 residues. V dropped 5 bases and J dropped 2; count of bases not matched to a gene: 7. In DNA form, the CDR3 reads TGTGCCAGCAGTCACCAAGGGACTAGACAAGAGACCCAGTACTTC. It translates to CASSHQGTRQETQYF.

The sample holds many counts of this clonotype. The V call is TRBV28, the J call TRBJ2-4; 8 bases fit TRBD2. V lost 8 bases, J lost 7 bases, and 10 bases stayed unmatched. This CDR3 has 14 residues. CDR1 is MDHEN, CDR2 SYDVKM, per germline. The CDR3 DNA reads as TGTGCCAGCGCAAGCGGGGGCTTGGGGAACATTCAGTACTTC. Encoded protein: CASASGGLGNIQYF.

The chain employs TRBV27 and TRBJ2-5, with D uncertain. The germline gives CDR1 MNHEY, CDR2 SMNVEV (reference sequence). This CDR3 spans 13 amino acids. With 6 bases removed from V and 8 bases from J, the gap between germline ends came to 16 bases. The CDR3: CASRGFDQNTQYF. The CDR3 bases are TGTGCCAGCAGAGGCTTTGACCAAAACACCCAGTACTTC.

This clonotype was seen a handful of times. The V call is TRBV7-2, the J call TRBJ2-2; 8 positions match TRBD2. The length of the CDR3 is 13 residues. V lost 4 bases and J lost 6; bases outside the gene matches: 1. The germline gives CDR1 SGHTA, CDR2 FQGNSA. CDR3 coding DNA: TGTGCCAGCAGCTCGCGGGGGGCCGGGGAGCTGTTTTTT. This gives the protein CASSSRGAGELFF.

By share, this clonotype ranks as medium-sized. V usage is TRBV7-6 and J usage is TRBJ2-5; D call uncertain. The CDR3 length is 11 residues. The germline V gene has CDR1 SGHVS and CDR2 FNYEAQ. The V gene lost 5 bases and the J gene lost 8 bases, with 9 bases spanning the gap. The chain's CDR3 is CASSLSGTQYF. The CDR3 DNA reads TGTGCCAGCAGCCTATCAGGCACCCAGTACTTC.

The chain carries TRBV20-1 and TRBJ2-5, with D perhaps matching TRBD2 (5 bases). The CDR3 runs 12 residues. The germline V gene encodes CDR1 DFQATT and CDR2 SNEGSKA (reference sequence). Trimming took 5 bases from V and 8 from J, leaving 15 bases between them. CDR3 in amino acids: CSAGGLGETQYF. As DNA, the CDR3 is TGCAGTGCTGGCGGACTCGGGGAAACCCAGTACTTC.

This rearrangement joins TRBV6-1 to TRBJ2-5; D is perhaps TRBD1 (6 bases). V was cut by 6 bases and J by 6 bases, with 17 bases left in between. The germline CDR1 and CDR2 sequences are MNHNS and SASEGT. The CDR3 contains 14 residues. The DNA of the CDR3 is TGTGCCAGCAGGGAAAGTTGGCAGGGGAAGACCCAGTACTTC. It codes for CASRESWQGKTQYF.

By its share, this clonotype is medium-sized. This chain uses TRBV6-5 with TRBJ2-1; possible D gene TRBD1, 6 bases. This CDR3 is built from 18 residues. Trimming took 2 bases from V and 7 from J, leaving 24 bases between them. Germline V gives CDR1 MNHEY, CDR2 SVGAGI. For the CDR3, the DNA is TGTGCCAGCAGTTACAGGGGTGGGGGCACCTGGATTCGTAATGAGCAGTTCTTC. This codes for CASSYRGGGTWIRNEQFF.

This clonotype was counted ten times or more. J is TRBJ1-5 and V is TRBV6-1; D possibly corresponds to TRBD1 (5 bases). CDR3 length: 13 amino acids. V was pared by 2 bases and J by 7 bases, with 9 bases between. Germline lookup yields CDR1 MNHNS and CDR2 SASEGT. CDR3 nucleotide sequence: TGTGCCAGCAGTGAATTCAGGGACCAGCCCCAGCATTTT. It codes for CASSEFRDQPQHF.

The gene calls are TRBV10-3 and TRBJ2-5, with 7 bases lining up with TRBD1. There are 14 residues in the CDR3. CDR1 is ENHRY, CDR2 SYGVKD, per germline. Trimming removed 10 bases from V and 8 bases from J; junction bases left unmatched: 16. The CDR3 sequence: CATKVPGQRNTQYF. In DNA form, the CDR3 reads TGTGCCACCAAGGTCCCGGGACAGCGAAACACCCAGTACTTC.

The chain is built from TRBV11-2 and TRBJ1-6; TRBD1 aligns across 8 bases. V shed 5 bases and J 7 bases; nucleotides not matched to a gene: 4. In germline, CDR1 is SGHAT, CDR2 FQNNGV. This CDR3 spans 14 amino acids. As DNA, the CDR3 is TGTGCCAGCAGCCAACAGGGGGTCAATTCACCCCTCCACTTT. It translates to CASSQQGVNSPLHF.

The rearrangement joins TRBV6-1 to TRBJ1-5; D remains ambiguous. V lost 6 bases, J lost 4 bases, and 10 bases lay in between. Germline V gene data show CDR1 as MNHNS and CDR2 as SASEGT. This CDR3 spans 13 amino acids. The CDR3 protein is CASRATGNQPQHF. CDR3 coding DNA: TGTGCCAGCAGGGCGACGGGGAATCAGCCCCAGCATTTT.

The V call is TRBV7-2, the J call TRBJ2-7; D remains unclear. V was shortened by 3 bases and J by 7 bases, with 13 bases between the two germline ends. The CDR3 covers 13 residues. Germline CDR1 is SGHTA and CDR2 is FQGNSA. Written as DNA, the CDR3 is TGTGCCAGCAGCTTTAAAGGTGGCCGGGAGCAGTACTTC. Amino acids: CASSFKGGREQYF. The complete variable domain, with remaining parts taken from reference TRBV7-2 and TRBJ2-7, reads GAGVSQSPSNKVTEKGKDVELRCDPISGHTALYWYRQSLGQGLEFLIYFQGNSAPDKSGLPSDRFSAERTGGSVSTLTIQRTQQEDSAVYLCASSFKGGREQYFGPGTRLTVT.

This clonotype was picked up many times. The chain couples TRBV6-5 to TRBJ2-2, with D possibly TRBD2 on 6 matching bases. The CDR3 is 15 residues long. V dropped 3 bases and J dropped 4 bases, with 12 bases sitting between them. Germline V gene lookup returns CDR1 MNHEY and CDR2 SVGAGI. Here the CDR3 reads CASSYGVGSTGELFF. Written as DNA, the CDR3 is TGTGCCAGCAGTTATGGTGTCGGGAGCACCGGGGAGCTGTTTTTT.

V and J are TRBV6-1 and TRBJ2-5; D remains unclear. The germline V and J ends were trimmed by 3 bases and 4 bases, with 12 bases remaining between them. This CDR3 has 14 amino acids. CDR1 and CDR2 from the germline V gene are MNHNS and SASEGT. CDR3 DNA: TGTGCCAGCAGTGATTACGGCATGGGAGAGACCCAGTACTTC. Its protein is CASSDYGMGETQYF.

The chain carries TRBV7-2 and TRBJ2-1; TRBD2 aligns across 10 bases. The J segment lost 7 bases and the V segment lost 3 bases, leaving 6 bases of the junction unmatched. The germline V gene has CDR1 SGHTA and CDR2 FQGNSA. The CDR3 length is 15 residues. CDR3 in DNA: TGTGCCAGCAGCTTGCTAGCGGGAGTTGGGAATGAGCAGTTCTTC. Encoded protein: CASSLLAGVGNEQFF.

Judged by abundance, this clonotype is medium-sized (0.01 to 0.1%). The genes are TRBV6-5 and TRBJ1-3, with 9 bases lining up with TRBD1. The germline V gene encodes CDR1 MNHEY and CDR2 SVGAGI. The V and J ends lost 6 bases and 3 bases, in that order; junction bases with no gene match: 15. The CDR3 contains 18 residues. This CDR3 reads CASSYTENRGQGGNTIYF. DNA of the CDR3: TGTGCCAGCAGCTATACAGAAAACAGGGGGCAAGGTGGAAACACCATATATTTT.

The genes are TRBV30 and TRBJ2-2; D is tentatively TRBD1 or TRBD2 (5 bases each). Looked up from germline, CDR1 is GTSNPN and CDR2 is SVGIG (reference sequence). V lost 5 bases to trimming and J lost 6 bases, with 13 bases between them. The CDR3 loop spans 13 amino acids. DNA of the CDR3: TGTGCCTGGGCCAGTGGGGGAGCCGGGGAGCTGTTTTTT. It yields the protein CAWASGGAGELFF.

Points on this clonotype: A read error may produce the germline difference seen at one junction end. V and J are TRBV27 and TRBJ2-3; D not resolved. This CDR3 has 11 amino acids. Germline V gives CDR1 MNHEY, CDR2 SMNVEV (reference sequence). The CDR3 bases are TGTGGCAGCCGTGCTCCAGATACGCAGTATTTC. It encodes CGSRAPDTQYF.

The chain combines TRBV6-1 with TRBJ2-4, with D perhaps matching TRBD1 (5 bases). Germline lookup yields CDR1 MNHNS and CDR2 SASEGT. The CDR3 extends over 13 amino acids. Trimming removed 4 bases at V and 12 bases at J, with 16 bases between. CDR3 amino acids: CASSVDSWATQYF. CDR3 coding DNA: TGTGCCAGCAGTGTAGACAGCTGGGCCACTCAGTACTTC.

The CDR3 loop is CASSPDRVGNEQFF. CDR3 DNA: TGTGCCAGCAGCCCGGACAGGGTAGGCAATGAGCAGTTCTTC. V is TRBV3-1 and J is TRBJ2-1, with TRBD1 identical over 8 bases. V dropped 4 bases and J dropped 6; count of bases not matched to a gene: 5. The CDR3 runs 14 residues. In germline, CDR1 is LGHDT, CDR2 YNNKEL (reference sequence).

The sample holds many counts of this clonotype. The rearrangement uses TRBV27 and TRBJ2-5, with D unclear. Germline values: CDR1 MNHEY, CDR2 SMNVEV (reference sequence). The CDR3 has 9 residues. Trimming removed 8 bases from V and 4 bases from J, with 2 bases in between. CDR3 protein: CASLETQYF. The CDR3 coding sequence is TGTGCCAGCTTAGAGACCCAGTACTTC.

V gene TRBV4-1 combines with J gene TRBJ2-5; 11 positions match TRBD2. The J call may be faulty, since TRBJ2-7 better matches the DNA end. The CDR3 totals 17 residues. Germline V gives CDR1 MGHRA, CDR2 YSYEKL. CDR3 sequence (DNA): TGCGCCAGCAGCCGCGACTACCTAGCGGGAGGTGCCTACGAGCAGTACTTC. Translating it yields CASSRDYLAGGAYEQYF.

This clonotype was counted at least ten times. The chain is built from TRBV6-1 and TRBJ1-4; D is undetermined. The CDR3 length is 15 residues. Trimming shortened V by 1 base and J by 1 base, and 7 bases separated the two germline ends. Germline V gives CDR1 MNHNS, CDR2 SASEGT. CDR3 residues: CASSEERRTNEKLFF. Here the CDR3 DNA reads TGTGCCAGCAGTGAAGAAAGGCGAACTAATGAAAAACTGTTTTTT.